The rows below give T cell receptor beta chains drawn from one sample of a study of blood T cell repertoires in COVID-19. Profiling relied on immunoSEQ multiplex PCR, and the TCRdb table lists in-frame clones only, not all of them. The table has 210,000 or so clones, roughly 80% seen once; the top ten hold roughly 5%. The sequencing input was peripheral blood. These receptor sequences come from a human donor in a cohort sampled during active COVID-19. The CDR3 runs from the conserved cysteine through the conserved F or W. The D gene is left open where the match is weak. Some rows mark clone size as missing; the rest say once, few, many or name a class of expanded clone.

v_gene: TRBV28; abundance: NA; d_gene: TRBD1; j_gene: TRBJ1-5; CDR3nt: TGTGCCAGCAGTTGGACAGGGAGTCAGCCCCAGCATTTT; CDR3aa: CASSWTGSQPQHF
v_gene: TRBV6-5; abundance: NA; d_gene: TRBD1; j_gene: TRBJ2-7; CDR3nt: TGTGCCAGCAGCTATACAGGGGCTGCGTCCGAGCAGTACTTC; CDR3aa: CASSYTGAASEQYF
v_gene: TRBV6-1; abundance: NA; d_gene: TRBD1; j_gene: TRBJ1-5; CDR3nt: TGTGCCAGCAGTGAAGCCCCGACAGGGGAGGTTCAGCCCCAGCATTTT; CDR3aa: CASSEAPTGEVQPQHF
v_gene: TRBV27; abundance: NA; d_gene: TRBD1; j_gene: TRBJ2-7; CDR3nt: TGTGCCAGCAGTTTGGCCACAGGGGACGAGCAGTACTTC; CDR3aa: CASSLATGDEQYF
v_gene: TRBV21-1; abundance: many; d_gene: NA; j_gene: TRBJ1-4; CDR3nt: TGTGCCAGCAGCAAAAGGAACACGGGACAAGTTAATGAAAAACTGTTTTTT; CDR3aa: CASSKRNTGQVNEKLFF
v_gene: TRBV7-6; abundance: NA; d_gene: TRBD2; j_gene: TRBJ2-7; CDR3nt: TGTGCCAGCAGCTTAGAGGGAGGGCCCACCTACGAGCAGTACTTC; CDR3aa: CASSLEGGPTYEQYF
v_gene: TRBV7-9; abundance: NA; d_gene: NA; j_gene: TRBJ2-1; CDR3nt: TGTGCCAGCAGCTCCCCAGTAGACCCCCGGGACAATGAGCAGTTCTTC; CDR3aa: CASSSPVDPRDNEQFF
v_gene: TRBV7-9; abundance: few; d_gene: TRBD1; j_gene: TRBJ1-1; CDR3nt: TGTGCCAGCAGTTCAGGGGGCGGAGAGGCTTTCTTT; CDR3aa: CASSSGGGEAFF
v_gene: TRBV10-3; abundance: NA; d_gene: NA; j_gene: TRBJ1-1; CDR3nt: TGTGCCATCAGTTTACAGGGCTTGAACATTCAAGCTTTCTTT; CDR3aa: CAISLQGLNIQAFF
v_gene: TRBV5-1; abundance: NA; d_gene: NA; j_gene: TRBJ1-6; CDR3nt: TGCGCCAGCAGCACAGGACAGAATAATTCACCCCTCCACTTT; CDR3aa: CASSTGQNNSPLHF
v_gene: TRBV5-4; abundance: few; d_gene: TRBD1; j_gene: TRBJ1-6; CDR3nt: TGTGCCAGCAGCTGGGGGACAGGGGTAGATTCACCCCTCCACTTT; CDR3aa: CASSWGTGVDSPLHF
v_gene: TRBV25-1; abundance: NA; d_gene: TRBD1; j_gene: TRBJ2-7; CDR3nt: TGTGCCAGCAGTGAGGGACAGGCACCCTACGAGCAGTACTTC; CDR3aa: CASSEGQAPYEQYF
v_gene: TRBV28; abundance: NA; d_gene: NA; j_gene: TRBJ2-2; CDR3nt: TGTGCCAGCAGTTTTCCGGTTCGCGGGGTCGATTACACCGGGGAGCTGTTTTTT; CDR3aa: CASSFPVRGVDYTGELFF
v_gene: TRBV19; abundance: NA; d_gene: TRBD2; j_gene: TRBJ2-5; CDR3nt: TGTGCCAGTAGAACTAGCGGGAGTCTTTGGGAGACCCAGTACTTC; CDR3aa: CASRTSGSLWETQYF
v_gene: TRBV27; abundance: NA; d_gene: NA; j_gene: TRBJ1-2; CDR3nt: TGTGCCAGCAGTTTAGGCGGGGGGGGCGCTATTGGCTACACCTTC; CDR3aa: CASSLGGGGAIGYTF
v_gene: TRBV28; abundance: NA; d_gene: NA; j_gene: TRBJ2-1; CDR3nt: TGTGCCAGCAGTTTTTTGTCGGGAGTGAGGGATGAGCAGTTCTTC; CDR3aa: CASSFLSGVRDEQFF
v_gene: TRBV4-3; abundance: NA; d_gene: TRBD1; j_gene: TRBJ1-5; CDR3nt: TGCGCCAGCAGCCAAGGTTTAGGACAGGGATATAGCAATCAGCCCCAGCATTTT; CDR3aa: CASSQGLGQGYSNQPQHF
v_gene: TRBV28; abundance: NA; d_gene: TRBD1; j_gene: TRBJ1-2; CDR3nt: TGTGCCAGTCAACTAACACAGGGGGCAAGGGGCTACACCTTC; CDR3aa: CASQLTQGARGYTF
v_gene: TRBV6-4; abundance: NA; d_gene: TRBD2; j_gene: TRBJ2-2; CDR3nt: TGTGCCAGCAGCGCTTTAGCGGGAGGCGGGAACACCGGGGAGCTGTTTTTT; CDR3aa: CASSALAGGGNTGELFF
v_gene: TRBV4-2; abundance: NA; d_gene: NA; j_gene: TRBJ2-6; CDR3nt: TGTGCCAGCAGCCAAGTTTCAACGGGAAGCTCTGGGGCCAACGTCCTGACTTTC; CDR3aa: CASSQVSTGSSGANVLTF
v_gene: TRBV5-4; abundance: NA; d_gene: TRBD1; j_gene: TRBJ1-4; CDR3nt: TGTGCCAGCACCTTCGGGACAGGGGATGAAAAACTGTTTTTT; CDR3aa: CASTFGTGDEKLFF
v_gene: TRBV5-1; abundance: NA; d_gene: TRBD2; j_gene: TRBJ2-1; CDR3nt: TGCGCCAGCAGCTTGGGGATAGCGGGAGGGCCTCAGAATGAGCAGTTCTTC; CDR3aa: CASSLGIAGGPQNEQFF
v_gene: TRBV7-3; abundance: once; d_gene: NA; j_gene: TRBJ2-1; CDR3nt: TGTGCCAGCAGCTTATACGGGAGAGATTACAATGAGCAGTTCTTC; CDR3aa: CASSLYGRDYNEQFF
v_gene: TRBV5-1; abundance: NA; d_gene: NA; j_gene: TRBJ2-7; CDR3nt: TGCGCCAGCGGTCAGGGAGGCGAGCAGTACTTC; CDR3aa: CASGQGGEQYF
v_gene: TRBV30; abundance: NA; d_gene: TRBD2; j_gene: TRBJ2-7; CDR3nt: TGTGCCTGGAGCCGGGGGGAGGGCCGCGAGCAGTACTTC; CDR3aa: CAWSRGEGREQYF
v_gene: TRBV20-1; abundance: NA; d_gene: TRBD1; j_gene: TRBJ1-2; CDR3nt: TGCAGTGCTAGTGGGACAGGGAATAACTATGGCTACACCTTC; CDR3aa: CSASGTGNNYGYTF
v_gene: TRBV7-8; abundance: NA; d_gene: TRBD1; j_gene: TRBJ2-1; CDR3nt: TGTGCCAGCAGCCCTCGGGCCAGGGACAGGGCGAATGAGCAGTTCTTC; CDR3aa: CASSPRARDRANEQFF
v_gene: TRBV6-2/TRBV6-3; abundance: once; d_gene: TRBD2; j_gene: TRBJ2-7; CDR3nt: TGTGCCAGCAGTTACCAGCTAGCGGGAGGACCTGAATATTCCTCCTACGAGCAGTACTTC; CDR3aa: CASSYQLAGGPEYSSYEQYF
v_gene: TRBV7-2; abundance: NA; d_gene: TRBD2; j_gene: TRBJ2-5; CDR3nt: TGTGCCAGCAGCTTAGCGAGAACGCGGGAGGGCGGAGAGACCCAGTACTTC; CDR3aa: CASSLARTREGGETQYF
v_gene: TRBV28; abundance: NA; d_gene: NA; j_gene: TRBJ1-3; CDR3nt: TGTGCCAGCAGTTTAATGGCAGGGATAAGCTCTGGAAACACCATATATTTT; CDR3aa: CASSLMAGISSGNTIYF
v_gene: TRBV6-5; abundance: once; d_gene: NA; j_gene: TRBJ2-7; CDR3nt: TGTGCCAGCAGTTATTCGGCTAGCCTGAACTACGAGCAGTACTTC; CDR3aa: CASSYSASLNYEQYF
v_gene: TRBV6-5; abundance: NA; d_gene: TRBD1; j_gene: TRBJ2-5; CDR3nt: TGTGCCAGCAGTTGGGACAGGGGGTTAGAGACCCAGTACTTC; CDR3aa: CASSWDRGLETQYF
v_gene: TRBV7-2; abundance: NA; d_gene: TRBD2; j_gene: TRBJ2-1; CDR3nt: TGTGCCAGCAGCCTGGCAAATCTAGCGGTAAGCTCCTACAATGAGCAGTTCTTC; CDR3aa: CASSLANLAVSSYNEQFF
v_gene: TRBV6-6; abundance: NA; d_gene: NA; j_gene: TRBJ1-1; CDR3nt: TGTGCCAGCAGAGGACAGATGAACACTGAAGCTTTCTTT; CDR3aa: CASRGQMNTEAFF
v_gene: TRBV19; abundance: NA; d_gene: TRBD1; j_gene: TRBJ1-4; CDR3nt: TGTGCCAGCCTGCGGGGACCAGGACAGGGGATCGGAAAACTGTTTTTT; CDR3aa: CASLRGPGQGIGKLFF
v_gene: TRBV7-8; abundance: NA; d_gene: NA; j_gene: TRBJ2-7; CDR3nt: TGTGCCAGCAGCCTCTCAGGGACAACCTCCTACGAGCAGTACTTC; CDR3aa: CASSLSGTTSYEQYF
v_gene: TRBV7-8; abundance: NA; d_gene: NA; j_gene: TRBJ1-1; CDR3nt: TGTGCCAGCAGCTCGGGACAAGGGGTAGCGACTGAAGCTTTCTTT; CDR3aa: CASSSGQGVATEAFF
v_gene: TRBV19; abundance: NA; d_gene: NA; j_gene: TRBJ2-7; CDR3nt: TGTGCCAGTAGTATATCGGCTTTCGTGGCGGGAAGATCAGGGGAGCAGTACTTC; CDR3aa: CASSISAFVAGRSGEQYF
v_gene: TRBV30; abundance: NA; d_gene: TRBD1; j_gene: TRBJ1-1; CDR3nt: TGTGCCTGGAGCCTGACAGGGTTTGAAGCTTTCTTT; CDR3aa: CAWSLTGFEAFF
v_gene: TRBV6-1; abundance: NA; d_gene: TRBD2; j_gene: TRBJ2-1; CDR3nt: TGTGCCAGCAGTGTCCGACTAGCGGGAGGCTACAATGAGCAGTTCTTC; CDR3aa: CASSVRLAGGYNEQFF
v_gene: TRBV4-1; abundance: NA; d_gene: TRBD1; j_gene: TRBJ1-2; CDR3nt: TGCGCCAGCAGCCAACCGGGACAGGGTAACTATGGCTACACCTTC; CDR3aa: CASSQPGQGNYGYTF
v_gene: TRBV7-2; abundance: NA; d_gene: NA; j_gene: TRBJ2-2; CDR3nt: TGTGCCAGCAGCCTAAAGTCCGGGGAGCTGTTTTTT; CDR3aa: CASSLKSGELFF
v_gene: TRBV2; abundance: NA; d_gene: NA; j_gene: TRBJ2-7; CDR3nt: TGTGCCAGCAGTGATTGGGACACCTCTAAGGAGCAGTACTTC; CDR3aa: CASSDWDTSKEQYF
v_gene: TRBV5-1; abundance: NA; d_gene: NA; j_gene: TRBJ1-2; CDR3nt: TGCGCCAGCAGTTTGGACGGGAACTATGGCTACACCTTC; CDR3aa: CASSLDGNYGYTF
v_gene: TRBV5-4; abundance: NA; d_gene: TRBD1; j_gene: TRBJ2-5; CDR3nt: TGTGCCAGCAGCTCAAGGGACAGTCAAGAGACCCAGTACTTC; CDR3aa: CASSSRDSQETQYF
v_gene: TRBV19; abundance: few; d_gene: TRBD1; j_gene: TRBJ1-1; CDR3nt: TGTGCCAGTAGTGCTATACAGGGGGCATTGACTGAAGCTTTCTTT; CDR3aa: CASSAIQGALTEAFF
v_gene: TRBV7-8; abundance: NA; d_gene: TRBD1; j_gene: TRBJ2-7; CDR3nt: TGTGCCAGCAGCGCAAGACAGGGGGGGATCGGGCAGTACTTC; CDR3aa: CASSARQGGIGQYF
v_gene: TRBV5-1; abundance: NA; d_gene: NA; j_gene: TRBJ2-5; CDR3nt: TGCGCCAGCAGCTTGGTGGCAGGGGTCCAAGAGACCCAGTACTTC; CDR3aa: CASSLVAGVQETQYF
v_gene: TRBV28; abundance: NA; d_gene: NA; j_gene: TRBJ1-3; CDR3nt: TGTGCCAGCAGGAGAACAGGGCCTGCTGGAAACACCATATATTTT; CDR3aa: CASRRTGPAGNTIYF
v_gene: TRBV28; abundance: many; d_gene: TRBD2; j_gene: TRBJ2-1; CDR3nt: TGTGCCAGCAGTTTCCCTCCCACTAGCGCCTCCTACAATGAGCAGTTCTTC; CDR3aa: CASSFPPTSASYNEQFF